This T cell receptor (beta chain) is drawn from a study of blood T cell repertoires in COVID-19. As for the study in general: Material from acute and convalescent COVID-19 was sourced from the United States, Italy and Spain.

Per the study methods: Counts of nucleated cells, estimated from reference gene primer amplification, were obtained. Assay used: immunoSEQ multiplex PCR; TCRdb lists only in-frame clones, some missing. V, J and clone size reflect that table, while D and trimming were determined from the DNA. The sample holds around 150,000 clones, around 83% seen once. Germline CDR1 reads KGHSH; CDR2 reads LQKENI. Trimming removed 0 bases from V and 2 bases from J, with 10 bases in between. The CDR3 spans 15 residues. The clonotype comes from a woman aged 45-65 years in a cohort sampled during active or convalescent COVID-19. The sequenced material came from peripheral blood. The chain has TRBV18 and TRBJ1-2, with D hard to call. CDR3 sequence (DNA): TGTGCCAGCTCACCACCTACGGGAATCAACTATGGCTACACCTTC. Protein: CASSPPTGINYGYTF. The full variable domain, rest sourced from reference TRBV18 and TRBJ1-2, is NAGVMQNPRHLVRRRGQEARLRCSPMKGHSHVYWYRQLPEEGLKFMVYLQKENIIDESGMPKERFSAEFPKEGPSILRIQQVVRGDSAAYFCASSPPTGINYGYTFGSGTRLTVV.